A single sample gave rise to the 20 T cell receptor beta chains below, sequenced in a study of blood T cell repertoires in COVID-19. Method: immunoSEQ multiplex PCR; TCRdb's copy keeps in-frame clones and lacks some. The data show about 220,000 clones, roughly four fifths seen once. What was sequenced was peripheral blood. The receptors come from a woman in her twenties or thirties who had recovered from COVID-19.

This chain links TRBV9 with TRBJ2-5, with 7 bases that match TRBD1. The germline V gene encodes CDR1 SGDLS and CDR2 YYNGEE. The CDR3 has 16 amino acids. V was pared by 3 bases and J by 5 bases, with 13 bases of the junction left unmatched. CDR3 DNA: TGTGCCAGCAGCGCGAGGACAGGTCGGGCTACGGAGACCCAGTACTTC. Amino acids: CASSARTGRATETQYF.

V usage is TRBV10-2 and J usage is TRBJ1-3; no clear D gene. CDR3 length equals 14 residues. The V and J ends lost 0 bases and 3 bases respectively, with 6 bases between them. CDR1 is WSHSY and CDR2 is SAAADI in the germline V gene. Here the CDR3 DNA reads TGCGCCAGCAGTGAGTCCCATAGTGGAAACACCATATATTTT. Translating it yields CASSESHSGNTIYF.

The chain recombines TRBV4-2 with TRBJ2-4, with 10 bases lining up with TRBD2. Germline V gene data show CDR1 as LGHNA and CDR2 as YNFKEQ. The CDR3 totals 15 residues. CDR3 DNA sequence: TGTGCTACAGGAACAGCGGGAGGGGGAAAAAACATTCAGTACTTC. Protein: CATGTAGGGKNIQYF.

This chain links TRBV6-6 with TRBJ2-1, with a tentative D call TRBD2 (6 bases). CDR1 and CDR2 from the germline V gene are MNHNY and SVGAGI (reference sequence). V was trimmed by 7 bases and J by 7 bases, leaving 23 bases between them. This CDR3 comprises 16 residues. The CDR3 loop reads CASTLAPGLLGNEQFF. For the CDR3, the DNA is TGTGCCAGCACTCTCGCACCGGGACTCTTAGGGAATGAGCAGTTCTTC.

This clone occurred many times. The chain couples TRBV5-1 to TRBJ2-1, with a weak D call TRBD1 (6 bases). Between the trimmed V and J ends, which lost 0 bases and 5 bases, there was a span of 15 bases. Germline V gene lookup returns CDR1 SGHRS and CDR2 YFSETQ. This CDR3 is built from 16 residues. This chain's CDR3 is CASSLGPLGGDNEQFF. In nucleotides, the CDR3 is TGCGCCAGCAGCTTGGGGCCCCTTGGGGGCGACAATGAGCAGTTCTTC. The full variable domain, its missing parts supplied by reference TRBV5-1 and TRBJ2-1, is KAGVTQTPRYLIKTRGQQVTLSCSPISGHRSVSWYQQTPGQGLQFLFEYFSETQRNKGNFPGRFSGRQFSNSRSEMNVSTLELGDSALYLCASSLGPLGGDNEQFFGPGTRLTVL.

The CDR3 sequence is CASSQDPPGSPYNEQFF. CDR3 DNA: TGCGCCAGCAGCCAAGATCCCCCCGGGAGCCCCTACAATGAGCAGTTCTTC. The rearrangement joins TRBV4-1 to TRBJ2-1; D possibly corresponds to TRBD2 (6 bases). From germline, CDR1 is MGHRA and CDR2 YSYEKL. The CDR3 consists of 17 residues. The V and J ends lost 0 bases and 2 bases respectively, with 14 bases between them.

The rearrangement links TRBV5-1 to TRBJ1-2; perhaps TRBD1 as D (6 bases). The CDR3 covers 15 residues. V was cut by 5 bases and J by 5 bases, with 19 bases left in between. Germline V gene sequence: CDR1 SGHRS, CDR2 YFSETQ. The CDR3 nucleotides are TGCGCCAGCAGTCCTCTCGGGGGGCGCGAGTATGGCTACACCTTC. Amino acid sequence: CASSPLGGREYGYTF.

This chain joins TRBV7-3 and TRBJ2-2; D ambiguous. Germline V lookup: CDR1 SGHTA, CDR2 FQGTGA. The CDR3 has 13 residues. V was pared by 4 bases and J by 6 bases, with 9 bases between. CDR3 DNA sequence: TGTGCCAGCAGCTCCGTGAGGTCCGGGGAGCTGTTTTTT. This encodes CASSSVRSGELFF.

As for this clone: Other DNA sequences within the sample encode an identical CDR3. This CDR3 is CASSPLVRAFF. CDR3 DNA sequence: TGTGCCAGCAGCCCACTGGTGCGAGCTTTCTTT. This sequence joins TRBV7-2 and TRBJ1-1; D remains ambiguous. This CDR3 comprises 11 residues. Germline CDR1 SGHTA, CDR2 FQGNSA. Trimming cost V 5 bases and J 10 bases, with 11 bases left between them. Using reference TRBV7-2 and TRBJ1-1 for the parts outside the CDR3, the full variable domain is GAGVSQSPSNKVTEKGKDVELRCDPISGHTALYWYRQSLGQGLEFLIYFQGNSAPDKSGLPSDRFSAERTGGSVSTLTIQRTQQEDSAVYLCASSPLVRAFFGQGTRLTVV.

The CDR3 region has the DNA TGTGCCAGCAGCTATGACAGGACCAGCTCTGGAAACACCATATATTTT. Amino acids: CASSYDRTSSGNTIYF. This chain uses TRBV5-4 with TRBJ1-3; TRBD1 might be the D (6 bases). V lost 3 bases and J lost 0, with 13 bases in between. CDR3 length: 16 residues. Germline V gene sequence: CDR1 SGHNT, CDR2 YYREEE (reference sequence).

The chain recombines TRBV5-6 with TRBJ2-3; TRBD2 might be the D (6 bases). Germline lookup yields CDR1 SGHDT and CDR2 YYEEEE. Deletions cut 4 bases from V and 1 base from J, with 13 bases between. The CDR3 loop spans 15 amino acids. CDR3 nucleotides: TGTGCCAGCAGCCATCGGGACTTTGGCACAGATACGCAGTATTTT. Protein sequence: CASSHRDFGTDTQYF.

The gene calls are TRBV15 and TRBJ1-1; 11 bases align to TRBD1. Germline CDR1 LNHNV, CDR2 YYDKDF (reference sequence). The CDR3 has 17 amino acids. J gave up 4 bases and V 3 bases, and 10 bases lay outside the gene matches. The CDR3 bases are TGTGCCACCAGCAGGGCCGTAGGGACAGGGGGTTTCACTGAAGCTTTCTTT. Residues: CATSRAVGTGGFTEAFF.

The chain uses TRBV14 and TRBJ1-1, with 7 nucleotides matching TRBD1. Germline V lookup: CDR1 SGHDN, CDR2 FVKESK. The CDR3 runs to 13 residues. The J segment lost 1 base and the V segment lost 4 bases, leaving 0 bases of the junction unmatched. CDR3: CASSRTGNTEAFF. The CDR3 DNA is TGTGCCAGCAGCCGGACAGGGAACACTGAAGCTTTCTTT.

This clone was counted between two and nine times. The chain couples TRBV30 to TRBJ2-2, with D tentatively TRBD1 (5 bases). Germline CDR1 reads GTSNPN; CDR2 reads SVGIG (reference sequence). V was cut by 4 bases and J by 6 bases, with 18 bases left in between. The CDR3 has 15 residues. This CDR3 reads CAWNLRSKGSGELFF. The CDR3 DNA reads TGTGCCTGGAACTTGCGGAGTAAGGGGTCCGGGGAGCTGTTTTTT.

Turning to this clone: Different DNA sequences within this sample yield the same CDR3. The chain links TRBV7-3 to TRBJ2-1; 12 positions agree with TRBD2. V lost 4 bases, J lost 3 bases, and 1 base stayed unmatched. This CDR3 region has 15 residues. Germline V lookup: CDR1 SGHTA, CDR2 FQGTGA. The CDR3 region is CASSSLAGGYNEQFF. Written as DNA, the CDR3 is TGTGCCAGCAGCTCACTAGCGGGAGGCTACAATGAGCAGTTCTTC.

The chain uses TRBV29-1 and TRBJ2-3; D not certain. CDR3 length: 14 amino acids. Germline V gene sequence: CDR1 SQVTM, CDR2 ANQGSEA. V shed 6 bases and J shed 4 bases, with 17 bases lying between them. The CDR3 nucleotides read TGCAGCGTCCAAGCTTCCCCAAGTCCAGATACGCAGTATTTT. Protein sequence: CSVQASPSPDTQYF.

The chain recombines TRBV6-5 with TRBJ1-2, with TRBD1 matching over 8 bases. The CDR3 has 13 residues. Trimming took 6 bases from V and 6 from J; bases not matched to a gene: 6. Germline V gene lookup returns CDR1 MNHEY and CDR2 SVGAGI. DNA for the CDR3: TGTGCCAGCAGCTTCAGGGGGCGCGATGGCTACACCTTC. It codes for CASSFRGRDGYTF.

This chain uses TRBV2 with TRBJ1-2; 9 bases map to TRBD1. The J segment lost 4 bases and the V segment lost 2 bases, leaving 5 bases of the junction unmatched. Germline V gene data show CDR1 as SNHLY and CDR2 as FYNNEI. This CDR3 comprises 15 residues. CDR3 DNA sequence: TGTGCCAGCAGTGAAATGGGACAGGGCGTCTATGGCTACACCTTC. Translated: CASSEMGQGVYGYTF.

This clone was observed a handful of times. The chain employs TRBV9 and TRBJ2-2, with D possibly TRBD2 on 6 matching bases. V was shortened by 3 bases and J by 3 bases, with 12 bases between the two germline ends. This CDR3 comprises 15 residues. The germline CDR1 and CDR2 sequences are SGDLS and YYNGEE. The CDR3, as DNA: TGTGCCAGCAGCGCCGGAGGGGTACACACCGGGGAGCTGTTTTTT. Translation gives CASSAGGVHTGELFF.

This clone was seen a few times. The V gene is TRBV18, the J gene TRBJ1-1; D call uncertain. The V end lost 5 bases, the J end lost 2 bases, and 9 bases lay between the germline ends. CDR1 and CDR2 from the germline V gene are KGHSH and LQKENI. The CDR3 consists of 13 residues. In nucleotides, the CDR3 is TGTGCCAGCTCAGACCAGGCAAACACTGAAGCTTTCTTT. It translates to CASSDQANTEAFF.